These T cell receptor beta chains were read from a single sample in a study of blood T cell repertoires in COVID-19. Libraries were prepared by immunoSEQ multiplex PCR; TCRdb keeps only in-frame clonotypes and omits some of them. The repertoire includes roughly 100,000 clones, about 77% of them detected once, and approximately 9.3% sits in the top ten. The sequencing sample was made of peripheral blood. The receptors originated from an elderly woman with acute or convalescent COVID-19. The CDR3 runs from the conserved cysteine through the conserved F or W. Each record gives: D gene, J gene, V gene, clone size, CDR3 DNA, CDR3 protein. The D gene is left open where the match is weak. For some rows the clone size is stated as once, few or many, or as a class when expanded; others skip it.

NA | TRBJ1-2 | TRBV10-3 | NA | TGTGCCATCAGTGAGCCGGGACTTCGGGGCTACACCTTC | CAISEPGLRGYTF
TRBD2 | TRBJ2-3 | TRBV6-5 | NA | TGTGCCACCTCGCCCGGGGGGAGCACAGATACGCAGTATTTT | CATSPGGSTDTQYF
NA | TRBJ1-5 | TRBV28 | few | TGTGCCAGCAGAACAGCCAGCAATCAGCCCCAGCATTTT | CASRTASNQPQHF
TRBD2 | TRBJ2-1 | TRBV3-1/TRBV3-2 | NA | TGTGCCAGCAGTAACGGCAGCGGGGGAACGAGCAGAGAGCAGTTCTTC | CASSNGSGGTSREQFF
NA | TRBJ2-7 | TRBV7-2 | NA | TGTGCCAGCATCCGGGAGAGCTCCTACGAGCAGTACTTC | CASIRESSYEQYF
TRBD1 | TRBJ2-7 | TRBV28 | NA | TGTGCCAGCAGTCGCCCGGACAGGGGCACCAACGAGCAGTACTTC | CASSRPDRGTNEQYF
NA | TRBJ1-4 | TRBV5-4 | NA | TGTGCCAGCAGCTTGGCCGGACAGCCTAATGAAAAACTGTTTTTT | CASSLAGQPNEKLFF
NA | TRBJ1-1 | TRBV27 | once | TGTGCCAGCAGTTTATTAGGGGGGGGCACTAACACTGAAGCTTTCTTT | CASSLLGGGTNTEAFF
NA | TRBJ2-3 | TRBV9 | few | TGTGCCAGCAGCGTAGTGACAGGAGGCACAGATACGCAGTATTTT | CASSVVTGGTDTQYF
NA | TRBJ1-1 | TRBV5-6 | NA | TGTGCCAGCAGCTTGGGACACCTGAAAACTGAAGCTTTCTTT | CASSLGHLKTEAFF
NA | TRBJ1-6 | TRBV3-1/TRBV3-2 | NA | TGTGCCACCTCGCAGGGGAGCTCCTATAATTCACCCCTCCACTTT | CATSQGSSYNSPLHF
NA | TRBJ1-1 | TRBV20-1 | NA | TGCAGTGCTAGTCCCAGGGGAAGGGACACTGAAGCTTTCTTT | CSASPRGRDTEAFF
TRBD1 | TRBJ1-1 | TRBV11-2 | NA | TGTGCCAGCAGCTTAGGAGGGGGGTACCCGGACAGGGGGCGATCCGCTTTCTTT | CASSLGGGYPDRGRSAFF
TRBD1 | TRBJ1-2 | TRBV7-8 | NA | TGTGCCAGCAGCTTTCGCGGAAGGACAGGGGACTATGGCTACACCTTC | CASSFRGRTGDYGYTF
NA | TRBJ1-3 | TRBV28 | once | TGTGCCAGTAGGACAATCGATGGAAACACCATATATTTT | CASRTIDGNTIYF
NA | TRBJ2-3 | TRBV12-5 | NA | TGTGCTAGTGGTGATAACCTGCCGGGAGCGACTACGCAGTATTTT | CASGDNLPGATTQYF
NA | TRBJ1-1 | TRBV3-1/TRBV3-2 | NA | TGTGCCAGCAGCCAAGTTGGGGCGAGCACTGAAGCTTTCTTT | CASSQVGASTEAFF